This entry concerns a single T cell receptor (beta chain). Its matching antigen is unknown. The sample has other DNA sequences that encode this CDR3 too. V shed 6 bases and J shed 0 bases, with 12 bases lying between them. CDR1 and CDR2 from the germline V gene are MNHNS and SASEGT. The CDR3 spans 14 residues. These data are taken from a study of shared clonotypes between healthy human individuals. On the study more broadly: Three plates were used per donor for CD4 naive, three for CD4 memory, two for CD8 naive and one for CD8 memory.

Libraries were prepared by immunoSEQ multiplex PCR; TCRdb keeps only in-frame clonotypes and omits some of them. The table lists about 2 million clones, approximately 95% of them singletons, with 0.1% to 0.15% in the top ten. Notes on the study in general: With a few donors compared, around 5% of naive CD4 clonotypes were shared. Limitation of the genetic and exposure-history diversity represented came from the few donors.

This TCR derives from a man aged 18 to 29 in good health. This chain joins TRBV6-1 and TRBJ2-7, with a possible D match to TRBD1 (6 bases). Source material: naive CD4+ T cells sorted from blood. The subset denotes: CD45RA+ positively selected. Written as DNA, the CDR3 is TGTGCCAGCAGGACGCAGGGGTCCTCCTACGAGCAGTACTTC. Amino acid sequence: CASRTQGSSYEQYF.